Reported below is one TCR beta chain. The CDR3 consists of 14 residues. CDR1 is LNHDA, CDR2 SQIVND, per germline (reference sequence). Trimming left V 5 bases short and J 4 bases short, with 11 bases between. This specimen belongs to a study of cytomegalovirus exposure and HLA in healthy donors. Researchers ran the PCR with 60 Vbeta and 13 Jbeta primers. Method: immunoSEQ multiplex PCR; TCRdb's copy keeps in-frame clones and lacks some. The data show 120,000 to 150,000 clones, roughly 80% seen once. The chain has TRBV19 and TRBJ1-4, with D possibly TRBD1 on 5 matching bases. Specimen: PBMCs. The receptor was derived from a woman in her 40s in good health and CMV-seropositive. For the CDR3, the DNA is TGTGCCAGTAGTTTGGGTCAGGGTAATGAAAAACTGTTTTTT. Translated: CASSLGQGNEKLFF.